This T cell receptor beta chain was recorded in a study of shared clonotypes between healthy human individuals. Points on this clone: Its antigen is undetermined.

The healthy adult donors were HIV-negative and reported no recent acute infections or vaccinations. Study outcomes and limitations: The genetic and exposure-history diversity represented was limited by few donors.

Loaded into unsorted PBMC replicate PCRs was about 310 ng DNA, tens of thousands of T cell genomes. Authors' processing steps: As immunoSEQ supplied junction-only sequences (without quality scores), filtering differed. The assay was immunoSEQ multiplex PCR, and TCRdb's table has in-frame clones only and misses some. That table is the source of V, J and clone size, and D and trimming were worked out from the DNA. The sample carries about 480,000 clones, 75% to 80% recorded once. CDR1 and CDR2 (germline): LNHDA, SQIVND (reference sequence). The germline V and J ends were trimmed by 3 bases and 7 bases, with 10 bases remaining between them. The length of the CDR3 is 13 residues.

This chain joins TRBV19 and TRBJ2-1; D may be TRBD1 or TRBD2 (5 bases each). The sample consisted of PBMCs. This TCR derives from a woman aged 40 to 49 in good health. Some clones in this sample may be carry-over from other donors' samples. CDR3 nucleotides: TGTGCCAGTAGTATGGGGACGGGGAATGAGCAGTTCTTC. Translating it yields CASSMGTGNEQFF.